This entry is about one TCR beta chain. This CDR3 is 10 amino acids long. Germline V lookup: CDR1 SEHNR, CDR2 FQNEAQ (reference sequence). V was shortened by 5 bases and J by 2 bases, with 0 bases between the two germline ends. TCRdb's table, derived via immunoSEQ multiplex PCR, lists solely in-frame clones and lacks some. This sample has some 25,000 clones; roughly 86% occur once, and the top ten carry 11%. The sample comes from a study of PD-1 blockade in classical Hodgkin lymphoma. Each of the patients experienced relapse following autologous stem cell transplantation, and their brentuximab vedotin exposure differed.

The sequencing used peripheral blood mononuclear cells (PBMCs), collected before the second cycle of nivolumab. The chain uses TRBV7-9 and TRBJ2-5; D uncertain. The receptor's source is a human donor with classical Hodgkin lymphoma. CDR3 bases: TGTGCCAGCAGCCAAGAGACCCAGTACTTC. This encodes CASSQETQYF.